This T cell receptor beta chain comes out of a study of shared clonotypes between healthy human individuals. Study as a whole: There were three CD4 naive, three CD4 memory, two CD8 naive and one CD8 memory plates per donor.

Germline V gene data show CDR1 as KGHSH and CDR2 as LQKENI. V shed 4 bases and J 1 base; nucleotides not matched to a gene: 3. This CDR3 has 15 amino acids. Sequenced by immunoSEQ multiplex PCR; TCRdb stores in-frame clones only, minus some. This table holds roughly 2,500,000 clones, roughly 93% found once. The genes are TRBV18 and TRBJ2-2, with 7 bases lining up with TRBD2. The receptor's source is a man between 18 and 29 years old in good health. Some clones in this sample may be carry-over from other donors' samples. Sequenced sample: naive CD4+ T cells from PBMCs. This sample's subset: CD45RA+ positively selected. The CDR3 DNA reads as TGTGCCAGCTCACGACTAGCCCAGAACACCGGGGAGCTGTTTTTT. As protein: CASSRLAQNTGELFF.